The entry that follows covers one T cell receptor beta chain sequence. This clone was recorded once. No cognate antigen has been identified for it. No base-level quality is on record; no much larger clone is a single base apart. The data derive from a study of OX40 agonist ivuxolimab in advanced cancers. Concerning the study at large: The costimulatory receptor OX40 (CD134) was targeted by ivuxolimab, a fully human IgG2 agonistic monoclonal antibody. The monotherapy dose-escalation portion (N ≈ 57 patients) of the phase I ivuxolimab trial is reported in the paper. The purpose of peripheral TCRbeta sequencing was to test whether ivuxolimab changed TCR sequence diversity and led to clonal T-cell expansion. In the dose-escalation cohort, 70% to 85% of patients were male, and the mean age was about 55 years, with a range of roughly 20 to 79. Intravenous ivuxolimab was administered to patients every 2 weeks at six dose levels: 0.01, 0.1, 0.3, 1.5, 3 and 10 mg/kg. Of the approximately 53 patients in dose escalation, about 20 had hepatocellular carcinoma, approximately 15 had melanoma, 9 had renal cell carcinoma and 9 had head and neck cancer. Patients were allowed to have had prior anti-PD-1, anti-PD-L1 or anti-CTLA-4 therapy, and less than 45% of the dose-escalation patients had previously received checkpoint inhibitors. Partial responses occurred in three dose-escalation patients: two with cutaneous melanoma and one with hepatocellular carcinoma. Study-wide conclusions, independent of this receptor: Low levels of normalized T-cell clonal expansion were also shown by some nonresponding patients. After ivuxolimab, expanded clones were on average more numerous among CD8+ T cells than among CD4+ T cells. The antigen specificity of the clonally expanded peripheral T cells was not determined. At doses of 0.1 to 3.0 mg/kg, clonal expansion of both CD4+ and CD8+ blood T cells was observed from baseline to week 6. In partial responders in the 0.1-3.0 mg/kg groups, normalized peripheral clonal expansion was found to be among the lowest, especially among CD8+ T cells.

The germline V gene (reference sequence) yields GTSNPN for CDR1 and SVGIG for CDR2. From the cysteine up to the phenylalanine, the CDR3 has a length of 14 residues. Only CDR3 DNA is held: 42 bases, read in frame from base 1. At the junction V is shortened by 4 bases and J by 6 bases, with 18 bases in between. Patients with a history of autoimmune disease or receiving systemic immunosuppression were excluded from the trial. In every dose cohort, peripheral blood was drawn for TCR sequencing at baseline, cycle 4 day 1, and cycle 7 day 1. The samples were drawn from a first-in-human, open-label, multicenter phase I dose-escalation trial of ivuxolimab. The trial enrolled adults with locally advanced or metastatic head and neck squamous cell, hepatocellular, melanoma or renal cell carcinoma. Before TCR sequencing, CD4+ and CD8+ T cells were separately sorted from peripheral blood. To sequence the TCRbeta CDR3 region, genomic DNA was isolated from the sorted cells. The immunoSEQ Assay was used to sequence the TCRbeta CDR3 regions. The source is immuneACCESS, and TCRdb retained only in-frame sequences with V and J called. Part of the clones is not carried over; for the studies checked, unresolved V genes explain less than half of this, and the remainder is unexplained. This sample gives fewer than 45,000 clones in total; approximately 81% of them show up just once. The ten largest clones represent about a sixth of the sample.

The receptor's source is an adult with an advanced solid tumor such as melanoma, head and neck, liver or kidney cancer. In this chain, TRBV30 is recombined with TRBJ1-1; 5 matching bases give a weak D call of TRBD1. The sample consisted of CD4+ or CD8+ T cells sorted from blood, taken in a trial of the OX40 agonist ivuxolimab. This receptor has the CDR3 CAWKRMGRTAEAFF. The DNA is as follows: TGTGCCTGGAAGCGGATGGGGCGGACCGCTGAAGCTTTCTTT.